The entry below describes one T cell receptor (beta chain). The antigen is not known. This record belongs to a study of cytomegalovirus exposure and HLA in healthy donors. On the study more broadly: Out of 170 million or so T cells, an earlier analysis found 117 million unique TCR beta sequences in total.

The germline V gene has CDR1 GTSNPN and CDR2 SVGIG (reference sequence). V was trimmed by 2 bases and J by 4 bases, leaving 18 bases between them. This CDR3 comprises 15 residues. Study outcomes and limitations: An analysis was carried out later, and it reportedly showed fewer N-insertions in an Asian-associated ancestry cluster than the 666-donor mean.

Researchers ran the PCR with 60 Vbeta and 13 Jbeta primers. Sequencing was performed with immunoSEQ multiplex PCR; in TCRdb, only in-frame clones are kept and a portion is missing. The table shows approximately 44,000 clones, with about 80% occurring only once. The clonotype originates from a man aged 30 to 45 in good health and CMV-seronegative. The sample comprised PBMCs. V usage is TRBV30 and J usage is TRBJ2-7; tentative D call: TRBD2 (6 bases). CDR3 region: CAWSFAGFREYEQYF. The CDR3 DNA follows: TGTGCCTGGAGTTTCGCGGGATTTAGGGAGTACGAGCAGTACTTC.